Presented here are 2 T cell receptor beta chains from one specimen sequenced in a study of T cells in Graves' hyperthyroidism and ophthalmopathy. RNA transcripts yielded amplified TCR beta CDR3 regions. The TCR CDR3 was amplified in a first-round RT-PCR using the HTBI primer set. TCRdb redid the calling of the multiplex PCR reads with MiXCR, one entry per CDR3 protein. The sample lists 340,000 or so distinct CDR3 sequences, roughly a fifth occurring once. The specimen was blood. The receptors were sampled from a woman in her forties or fifties with Graves' hyperthyroidism.

This clonotype was counted only a few times. The chain is built from TRBV4-1 and TRBJ2-5, with D possibly matching TRBD2 (5 bases). Per germline, CDR1 MGHRA and CDR2 YSYEKL. Trimming took off 1 base at V and 5 bases at J, with 8 bases between the two ends. This CDR3 is 13 amino acids long. CDR3 amino acids: CASSQGRLETQYF. CDR3 DNA sequence: TGCGCCAGCAGCCAAGGGAGGCTGGAGACCCAGTACTTC.

This clonotype has ten or more counts. The gene calls are TRBV9 and TRBJ2-5; the match to TRBD2 covers 9 bases. The germline V gene has CDR1 SGDLS and CDR2 YYNGEE. The CDR3 runs 15 residues. With V trimmed by 4 bases and J by 1 base, 5 bases remained unmatched. CDR3 loop: CASSLGSGSQETQYF. The CDR3 DNA sequence: TGTGCCAGCAGCCTGGGTAGCGGGAGCCAAGAGACCCAGTACTTC.